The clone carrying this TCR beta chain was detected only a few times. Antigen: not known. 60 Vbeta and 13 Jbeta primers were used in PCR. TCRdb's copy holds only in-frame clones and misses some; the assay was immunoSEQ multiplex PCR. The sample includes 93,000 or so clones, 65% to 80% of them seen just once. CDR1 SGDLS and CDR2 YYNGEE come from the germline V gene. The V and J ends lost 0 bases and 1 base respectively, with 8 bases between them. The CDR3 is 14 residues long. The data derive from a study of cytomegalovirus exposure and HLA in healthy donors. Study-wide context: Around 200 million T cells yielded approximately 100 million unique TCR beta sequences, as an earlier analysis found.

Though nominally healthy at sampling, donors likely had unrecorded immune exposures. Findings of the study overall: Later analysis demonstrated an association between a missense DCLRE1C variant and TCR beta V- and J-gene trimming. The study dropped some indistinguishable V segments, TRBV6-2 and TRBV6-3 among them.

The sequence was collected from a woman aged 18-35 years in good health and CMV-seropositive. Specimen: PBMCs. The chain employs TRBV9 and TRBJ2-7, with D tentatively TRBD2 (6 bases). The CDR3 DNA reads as TGTGCCAGCAGCGTAGGGGGGGTTTCCTACGAGCAGTACTTC. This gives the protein CASSVGGVSYEQYF. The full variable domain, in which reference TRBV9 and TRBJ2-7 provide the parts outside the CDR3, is DSGVTQTPKHLITATGQRVTLRCSPRSGDLSVYWYQQSLDQGLQFLIQYYNGEERAKGNILERFSAQQFPDLHSELNLSSLELGDSALYFCASSVGGVSYEQYFGPGTRLTVT.